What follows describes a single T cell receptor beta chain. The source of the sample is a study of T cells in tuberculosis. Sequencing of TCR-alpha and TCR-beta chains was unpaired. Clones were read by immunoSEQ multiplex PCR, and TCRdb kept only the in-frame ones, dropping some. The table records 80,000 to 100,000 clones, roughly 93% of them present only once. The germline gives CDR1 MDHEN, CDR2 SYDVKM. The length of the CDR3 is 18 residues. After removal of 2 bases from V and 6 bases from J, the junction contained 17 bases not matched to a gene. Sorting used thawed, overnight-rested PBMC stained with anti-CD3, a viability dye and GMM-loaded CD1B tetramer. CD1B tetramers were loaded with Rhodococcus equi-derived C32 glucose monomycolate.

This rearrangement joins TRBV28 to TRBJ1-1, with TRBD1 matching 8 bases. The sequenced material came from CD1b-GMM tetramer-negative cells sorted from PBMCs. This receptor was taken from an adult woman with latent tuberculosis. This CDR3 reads CASSLAGGRGQVGAEAFF. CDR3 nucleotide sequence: TGTGCCAGCAGTTTAGCAGGGGGCAGAGGTCAAGTGGGCGCTGAAGCTTTCTTT.